This TCR beta chain was captured in a study of shared clonotypes between healthy human individuals. Looking at the study overall: The donors, a couple of women and a few men, were aged 18 to 49. Per donor, three plates held CD4 naive cells, three held CD4 memory, two held CD8 naive and one held CD8 memory. Findings of the study overall: Non-shared clonotypes had lower generation probabilities than those shared by all four donors. Enrolling few donors narrowed the genetic and exposure-history diversity that was represented.

Generated by immunoSEQ multiplex PCR, the TCRdb table keeps only in-frame clones and is missing some. The table records roughly 720,000 clones, 90% of them present only once. Germline assignment: CDR1 LGHNA and CDR2 YSLEER. V gave up 5 bases and J gave up 6 bases; unmatched junction bases: 10. The CDR3 runs to 16 residues. On this clone itself: Its antigen remains unknown.

Sequenced input: memory CD8+ T cells from PBMCs. Noted subset: CD45RO+ cells pooled with CCR7-negative TemRA cells. The V call is TRBV4-3, the J call TRBJ2-3, with 11 bases identical to TRBD1. This TCR was recovered from a man between 18 and 29 years old in good health. Some clones in this sample may be carry-over from other donors' samples. This CDR3 reads CASSYIGQGAGDTQYF. In nucleotides, the CDR3 is TGCGCCAGCAGCTACATCGGACAGGGGGCAGGGGATACGCAGTATTTT.